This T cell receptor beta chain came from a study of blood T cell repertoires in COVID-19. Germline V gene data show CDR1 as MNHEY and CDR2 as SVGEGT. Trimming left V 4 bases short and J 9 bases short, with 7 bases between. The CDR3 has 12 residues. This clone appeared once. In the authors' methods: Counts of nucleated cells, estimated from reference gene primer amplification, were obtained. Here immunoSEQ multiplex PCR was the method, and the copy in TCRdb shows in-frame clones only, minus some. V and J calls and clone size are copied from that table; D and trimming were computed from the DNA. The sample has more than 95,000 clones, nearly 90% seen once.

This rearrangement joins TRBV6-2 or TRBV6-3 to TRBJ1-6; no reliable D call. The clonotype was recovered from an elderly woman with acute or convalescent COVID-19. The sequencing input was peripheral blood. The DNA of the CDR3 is TGTGCCAGCAGTTCGGTTGGTTCACCCCTCCACTTT. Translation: CASSSVGSPLHF.